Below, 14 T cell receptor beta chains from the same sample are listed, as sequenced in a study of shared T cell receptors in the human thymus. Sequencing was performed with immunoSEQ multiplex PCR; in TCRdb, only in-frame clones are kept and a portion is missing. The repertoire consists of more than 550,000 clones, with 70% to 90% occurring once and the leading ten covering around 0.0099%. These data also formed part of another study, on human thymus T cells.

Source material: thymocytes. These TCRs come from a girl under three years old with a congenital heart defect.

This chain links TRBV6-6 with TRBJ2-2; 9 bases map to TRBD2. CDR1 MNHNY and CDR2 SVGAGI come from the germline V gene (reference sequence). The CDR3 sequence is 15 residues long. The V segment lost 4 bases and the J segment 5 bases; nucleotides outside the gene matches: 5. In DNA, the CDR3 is TGTGCCAGCAGTTCCGAGACTAGCGGAACCGGGGAGCTGTTTTTT. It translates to CASSSETSGTGELFF.

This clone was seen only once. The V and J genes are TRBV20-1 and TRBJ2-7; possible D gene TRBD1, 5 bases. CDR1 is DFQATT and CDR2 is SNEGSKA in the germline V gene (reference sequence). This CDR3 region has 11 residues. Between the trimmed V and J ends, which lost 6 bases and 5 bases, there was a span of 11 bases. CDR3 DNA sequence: TGCAGTGCCGGCAGGGTGGACGAGCAGTACTTC. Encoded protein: CSAGRVDEQYF.

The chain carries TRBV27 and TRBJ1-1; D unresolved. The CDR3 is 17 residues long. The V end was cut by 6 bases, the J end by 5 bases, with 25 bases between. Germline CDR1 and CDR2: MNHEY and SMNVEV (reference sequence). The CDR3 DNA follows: TGTGCCAGCAGCCTAACCTACAAGCGCTGGCGAGAAACTGAAGCTTTCTTT. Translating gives CASSLTYKRWRETEAFF.

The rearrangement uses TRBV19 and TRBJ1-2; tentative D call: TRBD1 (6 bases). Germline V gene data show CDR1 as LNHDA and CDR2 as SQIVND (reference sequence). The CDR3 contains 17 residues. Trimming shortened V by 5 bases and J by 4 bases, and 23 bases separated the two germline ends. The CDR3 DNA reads TGTGCCAGTAGTCCCCTAGGGACATCCGAGGATACCTATGGCTACACCTTC. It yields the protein CASSPLGTSEDTYGYTF. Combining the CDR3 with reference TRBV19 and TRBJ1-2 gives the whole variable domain DGGITQSPKYLFRKEGQNVTLSCEQNLNHDAMYWYRQDPGQGLRLIYYSQIVNDFQKGDIAEGYSVSREKKESFPLTVTSAQKNPTAFYLCASSPLGTSEDTYGYTFGSGTRLTVV.

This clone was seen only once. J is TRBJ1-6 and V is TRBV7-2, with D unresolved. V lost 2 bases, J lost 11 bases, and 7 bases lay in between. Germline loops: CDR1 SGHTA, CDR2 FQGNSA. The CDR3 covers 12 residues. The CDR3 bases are TGTGCCAGCAGCTTAAACCTAACACCCCTCCACTTT. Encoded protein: CASSLNLTPLHF.

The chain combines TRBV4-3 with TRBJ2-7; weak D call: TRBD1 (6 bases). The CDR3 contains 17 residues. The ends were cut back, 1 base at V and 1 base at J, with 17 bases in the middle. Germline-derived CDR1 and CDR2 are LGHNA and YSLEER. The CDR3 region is CASSQVSEQGGSYEQYF. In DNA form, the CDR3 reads TGCGCCAGCAGCCAAGTTTCGGAACAGGGTGGTTCCTACGAGCAGTACTTC.

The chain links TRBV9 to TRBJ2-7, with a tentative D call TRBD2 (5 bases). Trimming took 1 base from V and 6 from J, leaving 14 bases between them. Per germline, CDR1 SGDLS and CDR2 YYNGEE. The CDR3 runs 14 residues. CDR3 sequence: CASSVYASPGEQYF. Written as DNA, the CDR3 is TGTGCCAGCAGCGTATATGCTAGCCCCGGCGAGCAGTACTTC.

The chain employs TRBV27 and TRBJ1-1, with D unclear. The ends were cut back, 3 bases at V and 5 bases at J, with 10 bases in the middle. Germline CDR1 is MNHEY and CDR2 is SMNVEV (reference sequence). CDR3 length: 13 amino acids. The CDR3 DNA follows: TGTGCCAGCAGTTTTCATGTGGAGACTGAAGCTTTCTTT. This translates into CASSFHVETEAFF.

CDR3 loop: CASSLVVGGSGYEQYF. CDR3 in DNA: TGCGCCAGCAGCTTAGTGGTCGGGGGGAGCGGGTACGAGCAGTACTTC. V usage is TRBV5-1 and J usage is TRBJ2-7, with 7 bases aligning to TRBD2. The germline V gene encodes CDR1 SGHRS and CDR2 YFSETQ. The CDR3 spans 16 residues. Trimming cost V 2 bases and J 4 bases; bases outside gene matches: 12.

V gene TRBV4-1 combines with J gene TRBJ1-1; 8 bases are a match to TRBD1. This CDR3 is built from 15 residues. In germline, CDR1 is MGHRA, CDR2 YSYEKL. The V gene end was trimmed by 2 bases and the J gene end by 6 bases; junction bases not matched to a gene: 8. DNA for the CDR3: TGCGCCAGCAGCCAACAAGGACAGGGAAGGGCTGAAGCTTTCTTT. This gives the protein CASSQQGQGRAEAFF.

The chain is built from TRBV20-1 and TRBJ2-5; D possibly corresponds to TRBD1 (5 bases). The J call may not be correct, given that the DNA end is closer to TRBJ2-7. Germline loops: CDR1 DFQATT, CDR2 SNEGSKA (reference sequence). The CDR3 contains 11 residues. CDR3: CSAAGRNEQYF. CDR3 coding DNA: TGCAGTGCGGCAGGGCGGAACGAGCAGTACTTC.

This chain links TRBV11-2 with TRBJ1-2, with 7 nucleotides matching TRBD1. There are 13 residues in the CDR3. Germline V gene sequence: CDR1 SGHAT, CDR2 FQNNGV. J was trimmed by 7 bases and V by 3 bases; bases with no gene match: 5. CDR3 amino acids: CASSFRQGGGYTF. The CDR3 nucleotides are TGTGCCAGCAGCTTTAGGCAGGGGGGTGGCTACACCTTC. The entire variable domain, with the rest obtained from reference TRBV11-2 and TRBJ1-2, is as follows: EAGVAQSPRYKIIEKRQSVAFWCNPISGHATLYWYQQILGQGPKLLIQFQNNGVVDDSQLPKDRFSAERLKGVDSTLKIQPAKLEDSAVYLCASSFRQGGGYTFGSGTRLTVV.

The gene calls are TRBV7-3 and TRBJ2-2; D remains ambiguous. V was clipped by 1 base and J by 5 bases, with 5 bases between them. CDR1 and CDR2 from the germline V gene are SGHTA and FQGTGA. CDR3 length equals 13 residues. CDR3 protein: CASSLIRTGELFF. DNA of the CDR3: TGTGCCAGCAGCTTAATCAGGACCGGGGAGCTGTTTTTT.

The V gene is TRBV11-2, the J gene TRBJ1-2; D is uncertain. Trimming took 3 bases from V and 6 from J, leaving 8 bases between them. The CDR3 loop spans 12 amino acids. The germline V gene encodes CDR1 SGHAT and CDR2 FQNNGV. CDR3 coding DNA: TGTGCCAGCAGCTTCGACTTACATGGCTACACCTTC. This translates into CASSFDLHGYTF.